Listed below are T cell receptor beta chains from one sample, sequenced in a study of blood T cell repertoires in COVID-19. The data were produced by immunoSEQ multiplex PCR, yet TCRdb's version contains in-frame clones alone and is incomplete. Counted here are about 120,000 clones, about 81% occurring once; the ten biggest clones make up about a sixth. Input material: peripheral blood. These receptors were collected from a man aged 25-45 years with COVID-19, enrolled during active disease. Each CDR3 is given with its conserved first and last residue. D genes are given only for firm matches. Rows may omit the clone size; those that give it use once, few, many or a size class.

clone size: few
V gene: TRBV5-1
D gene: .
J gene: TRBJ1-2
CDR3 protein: CASSPRGGRVGYTF
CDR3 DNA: TGCGCCAGCAGCCCTCGGGGGGGAAGGGTTGGCTACACCTTC

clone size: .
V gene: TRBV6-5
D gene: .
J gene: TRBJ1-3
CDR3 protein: CATSALGRSGNTIYF
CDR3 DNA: TGTGCCACCTCGGCGTTGGGCCGCTCTGGAAACACCATATATTTT

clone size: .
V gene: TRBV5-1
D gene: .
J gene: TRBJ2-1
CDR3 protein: CASSSGGVMGLREQFF
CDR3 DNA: TGCGCCAGCAGCTCGGGGGGCGTAATGGGACTGAGAGAGCAGTTCTTC

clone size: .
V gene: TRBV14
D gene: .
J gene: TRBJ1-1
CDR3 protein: CASSQGSMYTEAFF
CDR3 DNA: TGTGCCAGCAGCCAAGGTAGTATGTACACTGAAGCTTTCTTT

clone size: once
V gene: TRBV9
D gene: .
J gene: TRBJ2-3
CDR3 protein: CASSVDSVTYSDTQYF
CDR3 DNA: TGTGCCAGCAGCGTAGATAGTGTCACCTATTCAGATACGCAGTATTTT

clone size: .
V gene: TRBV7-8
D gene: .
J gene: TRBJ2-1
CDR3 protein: CASSLQGSYNEQFF
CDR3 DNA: TGTGCCAGCAGCTTACAGGGCTCCTACAATGAGCAGTTCTTC

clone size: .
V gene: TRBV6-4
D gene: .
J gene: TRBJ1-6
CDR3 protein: CASRGSKSYVTPSPLHF
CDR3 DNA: TGTGCCAGCAGAGGGAGTAAATCTTACGTTACTCCTTCACCCCTCCACTTT

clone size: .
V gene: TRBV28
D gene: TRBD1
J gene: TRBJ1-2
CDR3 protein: CASSRPDRVENGYTF
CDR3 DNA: TGTGCCAGCAGCAGACCCGACAGGGTGGAAAATGGCTACACCTTC

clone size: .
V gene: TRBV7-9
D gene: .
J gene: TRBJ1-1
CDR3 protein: CASSLGAGANTEAFF
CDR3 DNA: TGTGCCAGCAGCTTAGGCGCGGGGGCGAACACTGAAGCTTTCTTT

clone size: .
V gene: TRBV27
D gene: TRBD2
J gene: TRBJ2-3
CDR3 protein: CASSPKSGGHDTQYF
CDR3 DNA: TGTGCCAGCAGCCCTAAAAGCGGGGGGCACGATACGCAGTATTTT

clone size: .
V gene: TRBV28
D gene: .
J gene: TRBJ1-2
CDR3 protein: CASSINYGYTF
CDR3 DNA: TGTGCCAGCAGCATTAACTATGGCTACACCTTC

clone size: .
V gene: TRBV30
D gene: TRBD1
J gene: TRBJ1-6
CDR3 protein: CAWSPNDRGQNSPLHF
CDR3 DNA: TGTGCCTGGAGTCCCAACGACAGGGGGCAGAATTCACCCCTCCACTTT

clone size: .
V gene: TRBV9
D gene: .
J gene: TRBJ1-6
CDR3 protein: CASTPRGEEDSPLHF
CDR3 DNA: TGTGCCAGCACCCCCCGAGGGGAGGAAGATTCACCCCTCCACTTT

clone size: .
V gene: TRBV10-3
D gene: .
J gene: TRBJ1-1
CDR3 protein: CAISFQGNTEAFF
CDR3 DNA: TGTGCCATCAGTTTCCAGGGAAACACTGAAGCTTTCTTT

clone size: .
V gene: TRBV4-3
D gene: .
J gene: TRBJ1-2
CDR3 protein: CASSLSSGEIYGYTF
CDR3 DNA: TGCGCCAGCAGCCTTAGCTCAGGGGAGATCTATGGCTACACCTTC

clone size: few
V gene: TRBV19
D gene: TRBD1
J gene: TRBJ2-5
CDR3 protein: CASSKPPGQGATQYF
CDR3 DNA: TGTGCCAGTAGTAAACCACCGGGACAGGGGGCGACCCAGTACTTC

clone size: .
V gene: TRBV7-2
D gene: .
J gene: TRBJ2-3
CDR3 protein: CASSRTSSYTDTQYF
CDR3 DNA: TGTGCCAGCAGCCGGACTTCCTCCTACACAGATACGCAGTATTTT

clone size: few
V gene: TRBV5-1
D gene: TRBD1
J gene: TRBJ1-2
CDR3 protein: CASTREPGTGFNYGYTF
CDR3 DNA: TGCGCCAGCACCAGGGAACCCGGGACAGGGTTCAACTATGGCTACACCTTC

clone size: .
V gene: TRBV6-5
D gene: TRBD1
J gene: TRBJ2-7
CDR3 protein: CASKKTGASYEQYF
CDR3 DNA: TGTGCCAGCAAGAAAACAGGGGCGTCCTACGAGCAGTACTTC

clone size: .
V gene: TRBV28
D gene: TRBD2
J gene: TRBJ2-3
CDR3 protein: CASSLEGASGRGTDTQYF
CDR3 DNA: TGTGCCAGCAGTTTAGAAGGGGCTAGCGGGAGGGGCACAGATACGCAGTATTTT

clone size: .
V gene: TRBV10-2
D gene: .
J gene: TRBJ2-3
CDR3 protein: CASTGGKRDTDTQYF
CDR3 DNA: TGCGCCAGCACAGGGGGGAAGAGGGACACAGATACGCAGTATTTT

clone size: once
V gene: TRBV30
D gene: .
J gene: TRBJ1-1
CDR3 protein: CAWKRRGELGAFF
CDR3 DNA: TGTGCCTGGAAACGACGGGGAGAGCTCGGAGCTTTCTTT

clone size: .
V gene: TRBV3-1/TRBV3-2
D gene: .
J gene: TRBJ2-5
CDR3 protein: CASSHPRYGTGPQETQYF
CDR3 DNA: TGTGCCAGCAGCCACCCAAGGTATGGAACAGGCCCCCAAGAGACCCAGTACTTC

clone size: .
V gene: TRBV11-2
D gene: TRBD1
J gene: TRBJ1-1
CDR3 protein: CASSPRQGLNTEAFF
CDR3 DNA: TGTGCCAGCAGCCCCAGACAGGGTTTGAACACTGAAGCTTTCTTT

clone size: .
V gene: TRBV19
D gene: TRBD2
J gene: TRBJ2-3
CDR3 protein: CASSRLAGLTDTQYF
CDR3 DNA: TGTGCCAGTAGCAGACTAGCGGGCCTGACAGATACGCAGTATTTT

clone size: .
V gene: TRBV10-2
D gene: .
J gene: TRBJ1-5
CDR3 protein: CASSESGRNQPQHF
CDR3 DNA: TGCGCCAGCAGTGAGTCGGGGAGAAATCAGCCCCAGCATTTT

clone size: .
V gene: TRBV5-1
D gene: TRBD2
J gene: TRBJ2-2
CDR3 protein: CASSLGLAGGIGELFF
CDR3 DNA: TGCGCCAGCAGCTTGGGACTAGCGGGAGGAATCGGGGAGCTGTTTTTT

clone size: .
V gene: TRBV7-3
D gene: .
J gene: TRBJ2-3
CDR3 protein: CASSFAGDTDTQYF
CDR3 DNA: TGTGCCAGCAGCTTTGCAGGGGACACAGATACGCAGTATTTT

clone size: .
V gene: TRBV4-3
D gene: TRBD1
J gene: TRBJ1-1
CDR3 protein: CARSREGGTGNTEAFF
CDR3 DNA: TGCGCCCGCAGCCGGGAGGGGGGGACAGGGAACACTGAAGCTTTCTTT

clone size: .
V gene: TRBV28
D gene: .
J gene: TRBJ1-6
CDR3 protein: CASSDPSSYNSPLHF
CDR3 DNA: TGTGCCAGCAGTGATCCGAGCTCCTATAATTCACCCCTCCACTTT

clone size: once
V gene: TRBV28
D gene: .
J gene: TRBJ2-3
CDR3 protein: CASSLRPDTDTQYF
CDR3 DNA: TGTGCCAGCAGTTTGCGGCCCGACACAGATACGCAGTATTTT

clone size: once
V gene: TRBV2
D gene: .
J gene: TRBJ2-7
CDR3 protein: CASSEAYRVGEQYF
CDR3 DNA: TGTGCCAGCAGTGAAGCGTACAGGGTCGGCGAGCAGTACTTC

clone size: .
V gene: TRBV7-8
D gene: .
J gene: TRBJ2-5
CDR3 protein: CASSLDQIQETQYF
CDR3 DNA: TGTGCCAGCAGCTTAGACCAGATTCAAGAGACCCAGTACTTC

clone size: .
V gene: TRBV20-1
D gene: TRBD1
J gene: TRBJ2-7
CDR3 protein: CSASKRQGALRAYEQYF
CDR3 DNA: TGCAGTGCTAGTAAGAGACAGGGCGCTCTGAGAGCCTACGAGCAGTACTTC

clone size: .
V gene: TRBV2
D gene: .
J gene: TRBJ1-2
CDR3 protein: CASSGGQGGYGYTF
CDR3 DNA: TGTGCCAGCAGTGGGGGTCAGGGTGGGTATGGCTACACCTTC

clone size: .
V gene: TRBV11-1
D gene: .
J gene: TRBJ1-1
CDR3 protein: CASSLSGGTEAFF
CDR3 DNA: TGTGCCAGCAGCTTATCAGGTGGTACTGAAGCTTTCTTT

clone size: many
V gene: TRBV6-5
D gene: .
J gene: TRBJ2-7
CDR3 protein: CASSYGRSRGYEQYF
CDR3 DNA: TGTGCCAGCAGTTACGGTCGCTCGAGAGGCTACGAGCAGTACTTC

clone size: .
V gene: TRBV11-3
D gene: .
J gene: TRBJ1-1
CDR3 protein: CASSFSGLTEAFF
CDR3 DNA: TGTGCCAGCAGCTTTTCAGGGCTCACTGAAGCTTTCTTT

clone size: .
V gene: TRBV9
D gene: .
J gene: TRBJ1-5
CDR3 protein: CASSPTGWGSQPQHF
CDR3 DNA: TGTGCCAGCAGCCCAACAGGGTGGGGGAGTCAGCCCCAGCATTTT

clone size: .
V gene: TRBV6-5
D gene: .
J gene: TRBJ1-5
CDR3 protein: CASKKWGDSNQPQHF
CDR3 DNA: TGTGCCAGCAAAAAATGGGGGGATAGCAATCAGCCCCAGCATTTT

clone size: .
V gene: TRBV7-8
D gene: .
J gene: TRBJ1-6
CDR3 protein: CASREGRAEISPLHF
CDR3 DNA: TGTGCCAGCAGGGAAGGCAGGGCTGAAATTTCACCCCTCCACTTT

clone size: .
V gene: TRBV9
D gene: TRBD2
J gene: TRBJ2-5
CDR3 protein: CASGTSGTRRETQYF
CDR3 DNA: TGTGCCAGCGGGACTAGCGGGACACGACGGGAGACCCAGTACTTC

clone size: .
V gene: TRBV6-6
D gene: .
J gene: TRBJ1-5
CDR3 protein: CASSHDTGQPQHF
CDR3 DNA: TGTGCCAGCAGTCACGACACCGGACAGCCCCAGCATTTT

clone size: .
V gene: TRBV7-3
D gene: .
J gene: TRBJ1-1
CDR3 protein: CASSRNMNTEAFF
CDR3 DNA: TGTGCCAGCAGCCGAAACATGAACACTGAAGCTTTCTTT

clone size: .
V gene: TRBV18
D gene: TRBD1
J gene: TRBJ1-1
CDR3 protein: CASSPVAGGLNTEAFF
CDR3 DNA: TGTGCCAGCTCACCGGTGGCAGGGGGACTGAACACTGAAGCTTTCTTT

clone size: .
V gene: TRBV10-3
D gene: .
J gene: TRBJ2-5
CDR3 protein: CAISESTQKGTQYF
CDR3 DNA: TGTGCCATCAGTGAGTCGACTCAGAAAGGGACCCAGTACTTC